Detailed here is one TCR beta chain. This clone occurred once. Which antigen it targets is not known. Base quality data are lacking; no much larger clone is found one base away. Each donor gave one peripheral blood draw, averaging roughly 120 mL, which was collected into heparinised tubes. Using a panel that included CD45RO, CCR7, CD25, CD127, CD95 and CD27, naive, central memory, regulatory and stem cell-like memory CD4+ T cells were sorted on a BD FACSAria II. All sorted populations exceeded 95% purity. Right away, PBMCs were isolated by Lymphoprep density gradient centrifugation and were stained directly, with no culture step. To minimize batch effects, samples were stained and sorted in pairs, one healthy donor with one patient per experiment. The germline V gene (reference sequence) provides CDR1 MNHEY and CDR2 SMNVEV. The cysteine opens and the phenylalanine closes a CDR3 of 12 amino acids. The CDR3 DNA has 36 bases and is translated from base 1. V loses 3 bases, J loses 2 bases, and the germline ends lie 4 bases apart.

All of the isolated RNA was reverse transcribed with the High Capacity cDNA Reverse Transcription Kit, so expressed TCRB transcripts were sequenced. Naive, central memory and regulatory T cell samples underwent deep immunoSEQ sequencing, averaging about 3.57 million total reads per sample. After sorted cells were lysed in RLT buffer, RNA was extracted with DNase-treated RNeasy Micro or Mini kits, with the choice depending on cell number. Each cell subset was processed on its own to prevent cross-contamination, while patient and healthy donor samples were processed together. TCRB sequences were amplified from cDNA with the immunoSEQ multiplex PCR, producing 87-bp fragments spanning the CDR3 region. Amplicons were sequenced on the Illumina HiSeq platform. In the authors' own workflow: Synthetic template baselines were used to correct PCR bias computationally, reads within Hamming distance 2 were collapsed together, and singletons that could not be merged were discarded. Reads were aligned against IMGT so that V, D and J genes, CDR3 length and insertions or deletions at six rearrangement sites could be assigned. Clonotype counts were normalized to sorted cell number within each subset before computing true diversity and Gini coefficients with the tcR R package. Repertoire sharing was quantified using the overlap coefficient calculated on TCRB nucleotide sequences. As a proxy for the pre-selection repertoire, out-of-frame TCRB sequences from naive cells were analyzed. TCRdb re-hosts the immuneACCESS table, in-frame sequences only. Its copies lack some clones; in the studies checked, an unresolved V gene accounts for under half of them, and the cause for the rest is not known. The DNA was the basis for D and trimming; V, J and clone size are from that table. The sample profile shows around 500,000 clones; about an eighth of them were found once. The ten largest clones add up to around 0.05% of the sample.

These data are taken from a study of beta chain features in type 1 diabetes (dated by TCRdb to the late 2010s). Study-wide context: Patients and healthy donors did not differ in mean age, gender distribution, total cell number or subset yield. A total of over 90,000,000 sorted cells were examined across all samples, and a strong correlation was observed between cell number per subset and RNA yield. The study compared the TCRB repertoires of sorted circulating CD4+ T cell subsets in recently diagnosed type 1 diabetes patients with those in matched healthy donors. Naive and central memory subsets were obtained from all 30 or so donors, but regulatory and stem cell-like memory subsets were isolated from only 8 patients and roughly eight healthy donors. Summary of the overall study and its limitations: Because cDNA was sequenced instead of genomic DNA, activated cells with high expression could be over-represented, although the groups did not differ in activation or CD3 levels. At VDJ recombination sites, type 1 diabetes patients had fewer insertions and more deleted nucleotides, which implies abnormalities in thymic rearrangement. Type 1 diabetes patients showed a moderate but significant shortening of TCRB CDR3 length in all four CD4+ subsets. The naive, central memory and regulatory TCRB repertoires appeared to resemble one another more closely among patients than among healthy donors. HLA sub-analyses involved small numbers of individuals, so any influence of HLA type on TCRB rearrangement remained unresolved. Shorter templates might have been favored by PCR, but patient and control samples were amplified and corrected together, so both groups would have been affected equally by any skew.

The rearranged chain carries TRBV27 and TRBJ2-5; the D gene cannot be named for sure. Material for sequencing was naive CD4+ T cells from blood. In light of the paper, this sample's cell subset or site label describes: true naive CD4+ T cells. This sequence was found in a woman under 30 in good health. At the DNA level, the sequence is TGTGCCAGCAGTTTGTGGCAAGAGACCCAGTACTTC. Translated, it gives CASSLWQETQYF.